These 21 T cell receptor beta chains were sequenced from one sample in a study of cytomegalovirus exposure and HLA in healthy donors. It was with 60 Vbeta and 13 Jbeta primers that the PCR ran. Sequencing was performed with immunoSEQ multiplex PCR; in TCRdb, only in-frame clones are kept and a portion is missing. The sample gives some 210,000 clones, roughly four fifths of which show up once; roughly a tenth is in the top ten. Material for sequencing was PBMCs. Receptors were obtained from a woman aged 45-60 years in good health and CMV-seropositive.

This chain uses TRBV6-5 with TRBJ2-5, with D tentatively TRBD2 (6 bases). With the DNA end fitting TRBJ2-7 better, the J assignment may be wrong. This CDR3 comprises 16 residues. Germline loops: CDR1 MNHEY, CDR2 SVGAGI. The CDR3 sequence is CASSSLRDVGGYEQYF. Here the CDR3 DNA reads TGTGCCAGCAGTTCCCTCCGGGACGTCGGGGGTTACGAGCAGTACTTC.

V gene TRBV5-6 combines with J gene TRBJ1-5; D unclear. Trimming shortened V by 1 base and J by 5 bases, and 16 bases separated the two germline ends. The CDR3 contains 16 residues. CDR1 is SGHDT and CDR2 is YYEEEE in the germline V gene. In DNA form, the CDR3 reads TGTGCCAGCAGCTTGAAGGTCGGCGGAGTTGATCAGCCCCAGCATTTT. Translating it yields CASSLKVGGVDQPQHF.

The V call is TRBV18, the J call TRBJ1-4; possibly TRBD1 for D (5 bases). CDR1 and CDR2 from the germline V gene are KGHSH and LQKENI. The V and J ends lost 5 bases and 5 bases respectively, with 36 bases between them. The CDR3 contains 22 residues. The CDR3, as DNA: TGTGCCAGCTCAAAAGACCGGGGCAGGGACTCTTCTATCCTACGCGAGAATGAAAAACTGTTTTTT. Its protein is CASSKDRGRDSSILRENEKLFF.

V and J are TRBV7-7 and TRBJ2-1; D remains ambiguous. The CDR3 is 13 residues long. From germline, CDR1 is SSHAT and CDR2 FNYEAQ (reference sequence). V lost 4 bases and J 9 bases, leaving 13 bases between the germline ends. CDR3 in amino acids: CASSSLYTGEQFF. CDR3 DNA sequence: TGTGCCAGCAGCTCGCTCTACACGGGTGAGCAGTTCTTC.

The DNA for the CDR3 is TGTGCCAGCAGCCCCCGGACAGGGGAAGATGAAAAACTGTTTTTT. Translating it yields CASSPRTGEDEKLFF. The chain is built from TRBV9 and TRBJ1-4; the match to TRBD1 covers 9 bases. V was pared by 4 bases and J by 6 bases, with 7 bases of the junction left unmatched. Germline CDR1 SGDLS, CDR2 YYNGEE. The CDR3 runs to 15 residues.

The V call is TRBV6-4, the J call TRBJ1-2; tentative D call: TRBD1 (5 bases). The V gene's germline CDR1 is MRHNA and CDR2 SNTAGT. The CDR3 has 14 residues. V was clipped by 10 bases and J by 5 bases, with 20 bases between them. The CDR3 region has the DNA TGTGCCATCCAAGATCCATTGGGGGGGTATGGCTACACCTTC. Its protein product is CAIQDPLGGYGYTF.

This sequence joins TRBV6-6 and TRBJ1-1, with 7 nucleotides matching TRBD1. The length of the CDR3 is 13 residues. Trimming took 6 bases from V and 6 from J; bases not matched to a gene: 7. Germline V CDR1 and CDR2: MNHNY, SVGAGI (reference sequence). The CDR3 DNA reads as TGTGCCAGCAGCCCCGGGACAGTCGCTGAAGCTTTCTTT. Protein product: CASSPGTVAEAFF.

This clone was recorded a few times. This chain's CDR3 is CASRRSGGANNEQFF. The CDR3 DNA sequence: TGTGCCAGCAGACGGAGCGGGGGGGCCAACAATGAGCAGTTCTTC. The V gene is TRBV27, the J gene TRBJ2-1; 10 bases agree with TRBD2. This CDR3 contains 15 residues. V was clipped by 6 bases and J by 5 bases; unmatched bases: 7. The germline CDR1 and CDR2 sequences are MNHEY and SMNVEV (reference sequence).

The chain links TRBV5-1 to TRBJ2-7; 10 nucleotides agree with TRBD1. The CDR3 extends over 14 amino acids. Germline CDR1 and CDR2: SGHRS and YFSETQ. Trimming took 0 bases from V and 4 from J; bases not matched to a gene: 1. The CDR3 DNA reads TGCGCCAGCAGCTTGGAGGGACAGGGGTACGAGCAGTACTTC. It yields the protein CASSLEGQGYEQYF.

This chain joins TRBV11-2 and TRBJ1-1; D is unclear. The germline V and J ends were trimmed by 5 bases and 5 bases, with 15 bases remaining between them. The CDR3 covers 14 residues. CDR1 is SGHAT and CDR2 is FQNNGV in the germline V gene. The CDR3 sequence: CASSPELGGTEAFF. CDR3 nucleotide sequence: TGTGCCAGCAGCCCGGAGCTGGGTGGGACTGAAGCTTTCTTT.

The CDR3 DNA reads as TGTGCCAGCAGCTTCGACAGGGGACCGGCTGAAGCTTTCTTT. As protein: CASSFDRGPAEAFF. This chain uses TRBV11-1 with TRBJ1-1, with 8 bases aligning to TRBD1. The CDR3 totals 14 residues. Germline values: CDR1 SGHAT, CDR2 FQDESV (reference sequence). V gave up 3 bases and J gave up 6 bases; unmatched junction bases: 6. The entire variable domain, with the rest obtained from reference TRBV11-1 and TRBJ1-1, is as follows: EAEVAQSPRYKITEKSQAVAFWCDPISGHATLYWYRQILGQGPELLVQFQDESVVDDSQLPKDRFSAERLKGVDSTLKIQPAELGDSAMYLCASSFDRGPAEAFFGQGTRLTVV.

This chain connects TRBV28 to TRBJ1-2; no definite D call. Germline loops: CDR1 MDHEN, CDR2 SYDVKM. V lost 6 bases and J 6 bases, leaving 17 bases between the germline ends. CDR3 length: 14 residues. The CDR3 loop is CASRPAVAEDGYTF. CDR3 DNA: TGTGCCAGCAGGCCGGCGGTGGCAGAGGATGGCTACACCTTC.

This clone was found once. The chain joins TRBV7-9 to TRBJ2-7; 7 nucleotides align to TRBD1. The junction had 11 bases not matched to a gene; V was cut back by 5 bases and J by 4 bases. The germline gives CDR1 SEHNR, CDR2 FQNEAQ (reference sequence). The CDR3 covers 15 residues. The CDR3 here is CASSPGTEFRYEQYF. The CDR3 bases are TGTGCCAGCAGCCCGGGGACAGAGTTTCGGTACGAGCAGTACTTC.

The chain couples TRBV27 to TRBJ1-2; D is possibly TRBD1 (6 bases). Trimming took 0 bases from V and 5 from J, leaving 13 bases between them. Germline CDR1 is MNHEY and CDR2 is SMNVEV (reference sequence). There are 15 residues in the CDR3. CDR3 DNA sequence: TGTGCCAGCAGTTTATCGGTCGACCAGGGGTATGGCTACACCTTC. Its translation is CASSLSVDQGYGYTF.

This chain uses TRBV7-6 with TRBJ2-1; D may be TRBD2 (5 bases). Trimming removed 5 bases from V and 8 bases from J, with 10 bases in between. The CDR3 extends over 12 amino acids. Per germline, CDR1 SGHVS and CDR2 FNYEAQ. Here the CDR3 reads CASSPGKYEQFF. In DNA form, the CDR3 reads TGTGCCAGCAGCCCCGGGAAGTATGAGCAGTTCTTC.

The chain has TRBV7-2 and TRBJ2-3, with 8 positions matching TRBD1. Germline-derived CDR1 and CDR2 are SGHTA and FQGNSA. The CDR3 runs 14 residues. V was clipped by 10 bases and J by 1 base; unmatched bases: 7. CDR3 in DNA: TGTGCCACCGACGGACAGGGACGCACAGATACGCAGTATTTT. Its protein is CATDGQGRTDTQYF.

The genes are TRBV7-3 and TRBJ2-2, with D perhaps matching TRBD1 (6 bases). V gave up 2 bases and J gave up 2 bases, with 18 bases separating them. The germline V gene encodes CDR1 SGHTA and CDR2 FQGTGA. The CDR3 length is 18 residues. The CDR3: CASSLGAGALLNTGELFF. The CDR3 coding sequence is TGTGCCAGCAGCTTAGGGGCAGGGGCCCTCCTAAACACCGGGGAGCTGTTTTTT. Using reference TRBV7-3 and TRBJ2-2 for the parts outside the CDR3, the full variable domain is GAGVSQTPSNKVTEKGKYVELRCDPISGHTALYWYRQSLGQGPEFLIYFQGTGAADDSGLPNDRFFAVRPEGSVSTLKIQRTERGDSAVYLCASSLGAGALLNTGELFFGEGSRLTVL.

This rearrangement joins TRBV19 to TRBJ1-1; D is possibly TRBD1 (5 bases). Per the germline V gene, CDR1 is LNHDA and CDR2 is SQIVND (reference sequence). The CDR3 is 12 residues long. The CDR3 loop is CAGGGMNTEAFF. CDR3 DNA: TGTGCGGGCGGGGGGATGAACACTGAAGCTTTCTTT.

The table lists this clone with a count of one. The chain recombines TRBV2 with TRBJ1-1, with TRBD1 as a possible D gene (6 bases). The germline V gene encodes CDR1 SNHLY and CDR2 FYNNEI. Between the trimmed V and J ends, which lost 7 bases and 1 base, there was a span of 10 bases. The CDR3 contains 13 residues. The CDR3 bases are TGTGCCAGCAACGGGGGGCGGAACACTGAAGCTTTCTTT. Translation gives CASNGGRNTEAFF.

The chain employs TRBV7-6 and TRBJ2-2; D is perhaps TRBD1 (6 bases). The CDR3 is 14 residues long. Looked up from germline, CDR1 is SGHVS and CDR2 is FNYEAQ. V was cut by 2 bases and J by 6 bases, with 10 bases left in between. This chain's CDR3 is CASSLSGDAGELFF. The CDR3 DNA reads TGTGCCAGCAGCTTATCAGGGGACGCCGGGGAGCTGTTTTTT.

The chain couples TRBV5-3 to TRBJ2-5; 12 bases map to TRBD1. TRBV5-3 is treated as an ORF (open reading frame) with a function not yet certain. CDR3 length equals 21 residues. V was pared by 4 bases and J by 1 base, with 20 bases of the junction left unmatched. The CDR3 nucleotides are TGTGCCAGAAGCAGGAAACTCGACCCTCCTGCGGGACAGGGGGCCCAAGAGACCCAGTACTTC. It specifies CARSRKLDPPAGQGAQETQYF.